The rows below give T cell receptor beta chains drawn from one sample of a study of T cells in Graves' hyperthyroidism and ophthalmopathy. MiXCR, applied by TCRdb to the multiplex PCR reads, yields one record per CDR3 protein. This sample has 450,000 to 600,000 distinct CDR3 sequences, with 12% to 15% found just once. The sequenced sample consisted of blood. These receptors came from a woman aged 40-49 years with Graves' hyperthyroidism. Both conserved end residues are part of each CDR3. D genes are given only for firm matches. Clone sizes are given selectively: once, few, many, or a class where the clone is expanded.

cdr3_aa cdr3_nt d_call j_call clone_size v_call
CATTGTRYGEQYF TGTGCCACCACCGGGACTAGATATGGAGAGCAGTACTTC TRBD2 TRBJ2-7 many TRBV6-1
CAYRYGELFF TGTGCCTACCGGTACGGGGAGCTGTTTTTT - TRBJ2-2 many TRBV30
CASGSREPSGELFF TGTGCCAGCGGAAGTCGGGAGCCTTCCGGGGAGCTGTTTTTT - TRBJ2-2 many TRBV2
CASIPNSNTEAFF TGTGCCAGCATACCTAACTCGAACACTGAAGCTTTCTTT - TRBJ1-1 many TRBV28
CSVESPEVSGNTIYF TGCAGCGTTGAATCCCCGGAAGTCTCTGGAAACACCATATATTTT - TRBJ1-3 - TRBV29-1
CASSGNSGNTIYF TGTGCCAGCAGCGGGAACTCTGGAAACACCATATATTTT - TRBJ1-3 - TRBV7-9
CASSRASPTGGYTF TGTGCCAGCTCCCGGGCCTCGCCTACGGGTGGCTACACCTTC - TRBJ1-2 many TRBV28
CASSSTGGITYEQYF TGTGCCAGTAGTAGCACCGGGGGTATAACCTACGAGCAGTACTTC - TRBJ2-7 few TRBV19
CASSAILGGRQPQHF TGTGCCAGCAGTGCCATACTCGGGGGGAGGCAGCCCCAGCATTTT - TRBJ1-5 many TRBV28
CATSRDRRISGANVLTF TGTGCCACCAGCAGAGACCGCAGGATCTCTGGGGCCAACGTCCTGACTTTC - TRBJ2-6 - TRBV15
CASSQDRAAGELFF TGTGCCAGCAGCCAGGACAGGGCGGCCGGGGAGCTGTTTTTT TRBD1 TRBJ2-2 many TRBV3-1
CASSRGLAGHEQYF TGTGCCAGCAGTAGGGGACTAGCGGGGCACGAGCAGTACTTC TRBD2 TRBJ2-7 few TRBV6-1
CASKNSGTGFDEQFF TGTGCCAGCAAAAATTCGGGGACAGGGTTCGATGAGCAGTTCTTC TRBD1 TRBJ2-1 many TRBV7-9
CASSLGPGGEQYF TGTGCCAGCAGCTTAGGACCTGGCGGCGAGCAGTACTTC - TRBJ2-7 - TRBV7-9
CASTLQGLLNTEAFF TGTGCCAGCACCTTACAGGGTCTCTTGAACACTGAAGCTTTCTTT - TRBJ1-1 many TRBV6-1
CASSLGGGARGETQYF TGTGCCAGCAGCCTAGGGGGGGGGGCGAGGGGAGAGACCCAGTACTTC - TRBJ2-5 - TRBV7-8
CSAETGTGTSPLHF TGCAGTGCTGAAACCGGGACAGGGACTTCACCCCTCCACTTT TRBD1 TRBJ1-6 many TRBV20-1
CSARAGNQETQYF TGCAGTGCTAGAGCGGGCAACCAAGAGACCCAGTACTTC - TRBJ2-5 many TRBV20-1
CASSLAGQGNNEQFF TGCGCCAGCAGCTTGGCGGGACAGGGAAACAATGAGCAGTTCTTC TRBD1 TRBJ2-1 many TRBV5-1
CASSIGTYEQYF TGTGCCAGCAGTATAGGTACCTACGAGCAGTACTTC - TRBJ2-7 many TRBV28
CASSLLGGAGQPQHF TGTGCCAGCAGTTTATTGGGGGGGGCTGGTCAGCCCCAGCATTTT - TRBJ1-5 - TRBV28
CASSERGRDYGYTF TGTGCCAGCAGTGAACGGGGGCGAGACTATGGCTACACCTTC - TRBJ1-2 - TRBV6-1
CASALEGGTGELFF TGTGCCAGCGCCCTCGAGGGAGGGACCGGGGAGCTGTTTTTT TRBD2 TRBJ2-2 many TRBV6-1
CASSPGQIINQPQHF TGTGCCAGTTCCCCGGGACAGATAATCAATCAGCCCCAGCATTTT TRBD1 TRBJ1-5 few TRBV18